This TCR beta chain was observed in a study of yellow fever vaccine responses in identical twins (dated by TCRdb to 2016 to 2019). Regarding the research as a whole: In the study, vaccine-responding T cell clones were precisely tracked in identical twins.

V loses 1 base at its end and J loses 5 bases; junction bases beyond the gene matches: 9. From the cysteine up to the phenylalanine, the CDR3 has a length of 18 residues. The entry retains the CDR3 DNA only, 54 bases that are in frame from base 1. Based on the germline V gene, the CDR1 and CDR2 sequences are SGHVS and FNYEAQ. Beyond this particular receptor, the publication reports: According to the authors, in identical twins the way T cells responded to vaccination appeared partly convergent and partly personalized.

Library creation used RT-PCR. These reads were obtained on an Illumina HiSeq 2500. TCRdb reprocessed the public reads (quality trimming at Q25 with fastp, clone calling with MiXCR) and kept in-frame beta chains. When rows share a CDR3 protein, they turn into one entry using the most common DNA and genes. For this sample there are thousands of distinct CDR3 sequences; about 9% appear just once. Under 7% of the sample goes to the ten largest clones. This clonotype is judged medium-sized (0.01 to 0.1%). Its antigen is currently not known. No base qualities exist here, and no much larger clone lies one base off it.

The sequence came from a woman aged 18-30 years who received the yellow fever vaccine. Donor details come from another sample of the same person, matched by shared clones. The material sequenced was T cells from blood (PBMCs), unsorted or a sorted subset (not recorded which), taken around 2 years after vaccination. This chain is built from TRBV7-6 and TRBJ2-1, with 12 bases aligning to TRBD2. The DNA sequence is TGTGCCAGCAGCTTAGGGACCATCGGACTAGCGGGAAACAATGAGCAGTTCTTC. Translated, it reads CASSLGTIGLAGNNEQFF.